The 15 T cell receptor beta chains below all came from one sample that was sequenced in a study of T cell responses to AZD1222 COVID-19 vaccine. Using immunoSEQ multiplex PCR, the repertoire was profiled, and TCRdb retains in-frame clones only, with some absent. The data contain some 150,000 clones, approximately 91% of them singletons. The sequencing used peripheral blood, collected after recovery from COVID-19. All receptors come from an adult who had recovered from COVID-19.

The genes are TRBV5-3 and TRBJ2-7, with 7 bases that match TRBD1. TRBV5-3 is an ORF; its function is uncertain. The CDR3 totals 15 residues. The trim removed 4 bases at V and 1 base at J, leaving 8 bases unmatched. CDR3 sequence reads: CARSNRTGLSYEQYF. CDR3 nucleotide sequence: TGTGCCAGAAGCAATCGGACAGGTCTTTCCTACGAGCAGTACTTC.

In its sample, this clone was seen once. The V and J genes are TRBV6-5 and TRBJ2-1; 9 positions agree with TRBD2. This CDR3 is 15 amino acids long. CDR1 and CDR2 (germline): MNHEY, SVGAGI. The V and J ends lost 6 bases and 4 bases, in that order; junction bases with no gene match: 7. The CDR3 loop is CASRREGGRYNEQFF. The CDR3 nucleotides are TGTGCCAGCAGGCGGGAGGGGGGCCGATACAATGAGCAGTTCTTC.

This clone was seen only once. CDR3 DNA: TGTGCCAGTAGTATGGTCCGATCCGAAGCTTTCTTT. This encodes CASSMVRSEAFF. The chain links TRBV19 to TRBJ1-1; D remains ambiguous. Trimming cost V 3 bases and J 8 bases, with 10 bases left between them. The CDR3 has 12 residues. The germline V gene has CDR1 LNHDA and CDR2 SQIVND (reference sequence).

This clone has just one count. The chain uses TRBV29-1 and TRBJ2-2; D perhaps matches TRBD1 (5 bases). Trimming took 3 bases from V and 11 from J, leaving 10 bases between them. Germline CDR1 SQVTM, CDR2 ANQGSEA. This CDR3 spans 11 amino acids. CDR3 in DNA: TGCAGCGTTGAGGGGCTTTTAGAGCTGTTTTTT. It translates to CSVEGLLELFF.

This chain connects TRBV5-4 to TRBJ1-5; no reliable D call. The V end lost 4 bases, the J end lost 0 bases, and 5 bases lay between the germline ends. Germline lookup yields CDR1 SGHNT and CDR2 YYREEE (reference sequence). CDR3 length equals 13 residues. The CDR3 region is CASSQDSNQPQHF. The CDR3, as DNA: TGTGCCAGCAGCCAGGATAGCAATCAGCCCCAGCATTTT.

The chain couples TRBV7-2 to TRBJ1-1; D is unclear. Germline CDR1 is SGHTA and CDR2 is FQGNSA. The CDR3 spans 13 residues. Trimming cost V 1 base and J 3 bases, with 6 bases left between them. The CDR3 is CASSLELYTEAFF. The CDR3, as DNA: TGTGCCAGCAGCTTAGAGTTATACACTGAAGCTTTCTTT.

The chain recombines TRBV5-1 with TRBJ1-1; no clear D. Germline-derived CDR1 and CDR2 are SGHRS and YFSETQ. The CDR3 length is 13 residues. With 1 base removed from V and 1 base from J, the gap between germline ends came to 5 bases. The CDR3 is CASSLNRNTEAFF. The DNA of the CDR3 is TGCGCCAGCAGCTTGAACAGGAACACTGAAGCTTTCTTT. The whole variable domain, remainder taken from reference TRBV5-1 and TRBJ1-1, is KAGVTQTPRYLIKTRGQQVTLSCSPISGHRSVSWYQQTPGQGLQFLFEYFSETQRNKGNFPGRFSGRQFSNSRSEMNVSTLELGDSALYLCASSLNRNTEAFFGQGTRLTVV.

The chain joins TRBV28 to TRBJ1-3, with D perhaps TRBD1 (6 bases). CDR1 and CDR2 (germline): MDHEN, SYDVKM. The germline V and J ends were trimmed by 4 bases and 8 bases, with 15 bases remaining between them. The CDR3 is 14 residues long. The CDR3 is CASSSRGEGDTIYF. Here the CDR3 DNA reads TGTGCCAGCAGTTCACGAGGGGAGGGGGACACCATATATTTT.

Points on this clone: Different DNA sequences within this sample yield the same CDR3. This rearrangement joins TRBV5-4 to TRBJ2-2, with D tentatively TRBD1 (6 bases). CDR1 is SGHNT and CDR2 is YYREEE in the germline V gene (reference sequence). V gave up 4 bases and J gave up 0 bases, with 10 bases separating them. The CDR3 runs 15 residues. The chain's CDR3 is CASSPGTPNTGELFF. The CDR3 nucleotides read TGTGCCAGCAGCCCCGGGACACCGAACACCGGGGAGCTGTTTTTT. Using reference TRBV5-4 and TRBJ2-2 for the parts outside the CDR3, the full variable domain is ETGVTQSPTHLIKTRGQQVTLRCSSQSGHNTVSWYQQALGQGPQFIFQYYREEENGRGNFPPRFSGLQFPNYSSELNVNALELDDSALYLCASSPGTPNTGELFFGEGSRLTVL.

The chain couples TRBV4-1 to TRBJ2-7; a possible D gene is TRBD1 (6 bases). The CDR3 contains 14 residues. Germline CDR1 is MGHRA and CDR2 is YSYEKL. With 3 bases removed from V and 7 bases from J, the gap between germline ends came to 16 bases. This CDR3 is CASSQGDILREQYF. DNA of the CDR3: TGCGCCAGCAGCCAGGGGGACATCCTACGAGAGCAGTACTTC.

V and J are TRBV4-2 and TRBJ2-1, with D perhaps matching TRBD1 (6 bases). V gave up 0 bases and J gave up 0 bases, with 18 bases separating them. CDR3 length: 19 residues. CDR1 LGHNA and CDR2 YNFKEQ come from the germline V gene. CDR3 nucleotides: TGTGCCAGCAGCCAAGAGATAATTGGGGGCTTGAGCTCCTACAATGAGCAGTTCTTC. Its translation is CASSQEIIGGLSSYNEQFF.

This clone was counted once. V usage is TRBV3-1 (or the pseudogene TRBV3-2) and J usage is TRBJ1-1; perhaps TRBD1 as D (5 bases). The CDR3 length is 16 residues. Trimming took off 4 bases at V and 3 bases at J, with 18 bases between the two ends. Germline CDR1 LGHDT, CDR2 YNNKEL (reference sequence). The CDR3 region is CASSPYLRGTYTEAFF. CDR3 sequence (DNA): TGTGCCAGCAGCCCCTACCTTCGGGGGACTTACACTGAAGCTTTCTTT.

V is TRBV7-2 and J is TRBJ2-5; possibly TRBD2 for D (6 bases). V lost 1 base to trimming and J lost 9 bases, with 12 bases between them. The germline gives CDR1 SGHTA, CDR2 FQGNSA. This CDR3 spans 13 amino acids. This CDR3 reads CASSLDWTGAQYF. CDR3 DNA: TGTGCCAGCAGCTTAGACTGGACGGGGGCCCAGTACTTC.

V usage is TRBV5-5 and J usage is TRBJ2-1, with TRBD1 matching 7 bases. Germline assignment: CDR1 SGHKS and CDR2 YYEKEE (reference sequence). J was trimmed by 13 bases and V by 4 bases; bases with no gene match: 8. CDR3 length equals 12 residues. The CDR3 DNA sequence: TGTGCCAGCAGCACCGACAGGGTTCAACAGTTCTTC. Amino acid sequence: CASSTDRVQQFF.

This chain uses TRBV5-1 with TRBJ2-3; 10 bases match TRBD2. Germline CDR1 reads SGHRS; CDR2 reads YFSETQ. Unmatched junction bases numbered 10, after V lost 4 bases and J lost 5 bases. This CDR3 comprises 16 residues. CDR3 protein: CASSVGTSVSGDTQYF. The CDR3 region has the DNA TGCGCCAGCAGCGTCGGGACTAGCGTTTCAGGAGATACGCAGTATTTT.